This T cell receptor beta chain was found in a study of blood T cells in healthy people across ages. Study observations and caveats: There was a strong correlation between TCR beta diversity and naive T cell percentage.

Germline loops: CDR1 PRHDT, CDR2 FYEKMQ (reference sequence). This CDR3 contains 13 residues. A second roughly 7 to 11 cycle PCR used barcoded and J-beta primers. TCRdb redid the calling of the 5' RACE reads with MiXCR, one entry per CDR3 protein. Of fewer than 1.5 million distinct CDR3 sequences in the sample, 40% to 50% were seen once. Per individual sample, total RNA of at least 6 micrograms was extracted. On this clonotype: Antigen: not known. One junction end disagrees with the germline gene, perhaps due to a read error.

Source material: blood. The chain links TRBV13 to TRBJ2-7; D is uncertain. The TCR sequence derives from a woman under 30 in good health. The CDR3 DNA reads as TGTGCCAGCAAAAAGGATCACTCCTACGTGCAGTACTTC. Translation: CASKKDHSYVQYF.